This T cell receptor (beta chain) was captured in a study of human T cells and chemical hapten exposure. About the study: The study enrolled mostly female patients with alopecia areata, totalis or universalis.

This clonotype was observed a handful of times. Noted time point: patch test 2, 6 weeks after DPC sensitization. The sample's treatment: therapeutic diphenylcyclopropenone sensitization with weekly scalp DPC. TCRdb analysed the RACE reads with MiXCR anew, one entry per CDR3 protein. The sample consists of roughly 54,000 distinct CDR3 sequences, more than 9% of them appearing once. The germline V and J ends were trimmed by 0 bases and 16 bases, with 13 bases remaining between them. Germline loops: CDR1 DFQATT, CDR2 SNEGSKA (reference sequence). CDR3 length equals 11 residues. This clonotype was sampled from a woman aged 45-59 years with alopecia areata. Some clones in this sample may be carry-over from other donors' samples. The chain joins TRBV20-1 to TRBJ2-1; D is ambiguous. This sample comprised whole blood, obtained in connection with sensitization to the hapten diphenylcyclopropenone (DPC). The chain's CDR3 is CSARDAEVDFF. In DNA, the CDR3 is TGCAGTGCTAGAGATGCGGAAGTCGACTTCTTC.